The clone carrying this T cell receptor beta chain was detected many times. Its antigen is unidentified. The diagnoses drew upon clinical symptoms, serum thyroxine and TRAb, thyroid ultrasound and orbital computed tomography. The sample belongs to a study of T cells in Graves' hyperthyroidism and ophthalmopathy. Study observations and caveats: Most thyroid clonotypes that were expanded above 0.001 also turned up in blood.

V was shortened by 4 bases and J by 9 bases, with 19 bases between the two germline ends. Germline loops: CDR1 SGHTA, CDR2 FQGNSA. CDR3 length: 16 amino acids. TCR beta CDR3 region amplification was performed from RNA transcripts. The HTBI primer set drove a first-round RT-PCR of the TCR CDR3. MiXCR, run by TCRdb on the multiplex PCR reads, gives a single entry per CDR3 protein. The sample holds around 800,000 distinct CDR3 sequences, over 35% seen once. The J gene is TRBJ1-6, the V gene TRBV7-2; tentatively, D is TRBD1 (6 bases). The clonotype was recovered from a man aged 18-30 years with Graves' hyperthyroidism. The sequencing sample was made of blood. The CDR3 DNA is TGTGCCAGCAGCTCAACTAGTGGGGGGCTAGCTTCACCCCTCCACTTT. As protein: CASSSTSGGLASPLHF.